The subject of this entry is one T cell receptor beta chain. The antigen it binds to is not known. Base qualities are not at hand, and no much larger clone is one base apart. The immunoSEQ Assay, a bias-controlled multiplex PCR, was used to amplify TCRbeta CDR3 regions from genomic DNA. In the original analysis: The number of nucleated cells in each sample was estimated by amplification of reference gene primers within the assay. Sequence reads were collapsed and filtered to measure the absolute abundance of every unique TCRbeta CDR3 rearrangement. For each sample, productive Simpson clonality was calculated as the square root of Simpson's diversity index across productive rearrangements. The table was pulled from immuneACCESS by TCRdb, which kept in-frame rearrangements only. Such tables lose some clones; where checked, under half of the loss comes from unresolved V genes, and the rest has no known cause. The V and J calls and clone size come from that table; D and trimming were worked out from the DNA. In all, the sample holds a few hundred thousand clones, and about 88% of those were seen once. The ten largest clones represent 10% of the sample.

V ends up 8 bases short and J 5 bases short, with an unmatched junction base count of 8. The CDR3 runs 13 amino acids, cysteine and phenylalanine included. Only the CDR3 DNA is retained, 39 bases long and in frame from the first base. Looking up the germline V gene yields CDR1 MNHEY and CDR2 SVGAGI. These data belong to a study of blood T cell repertoires in COVID-19 (dated by TCRdb to 2020 to 2022). Study-level background: Samples from collaborators originated in the United States, Italy and Spain and spanned both the acute and convalescent phases of COVID-19. Where available, HLA class I and class II types were taken from metadata supplied by the sample provider and were not determined by assay-based typing. The dataset comprised deeply sampled blood TCRbeta repertoires from subjects exposed to, actively infected with, or recovered from COVID-19. The material from the prospective study consisted of cDNA or gDNA derived from T cells, B-cell-depleted T cells, or PBMCs. A de-identified subject ID, COVID-19 status, age in years and sex were almost always included in the sample metadata. The repertoires were released in a freely available public database meant as a resource for research on the immune response to SARS-CoV-2. The samples were drawn from the first 160 participants of the ongoing ImmuneRACE study and from 1,200 or so subjects provided by 6 global collaborators. The full study reports these points: The quantity of clinical and demographic metadata differed by source and by participant and was supplied without curation.

In Seattle, one collaborating source enrolled patients while the infection was active and tracked those patients longitudinally over the course of disease. Whole blood was collected in K2EDTA tubes by collaborating institutions according to the institutions' own protocols. Collaborator samples were shipped for TCRbeta analysis as frozen whole blood, isolated PBMCs, or DNA extracted from either sample type. This sequence was found in a woman aged 45-65 years with COVID-19, enrolled during active disease. The chain is made from TRBV6-5 and TRBJ1-1; TRBD1 aligns with 7 central bases. Sequencing was performed on peripheral blood. The DNA sequence is TGTGCCAGCCTAGGGGGCATGGAAACTGAAGCTTTCTTT. It is translated as CASLGGMETEAFF.